The present T cell receptor (beta chain) was sequenced within a study of blood T cell repertoires in COVID-19. Germline loops: CDR1 KGHSH, CDR2 LQKENI. Deletions cut 6 bases from V and 4 bases from J, with 6 bases between. CDR3 length: 12 amino acids. Only in-frame clones appear in the TCRdb table, and some are missing; sequencing was by immunoSEQ multiplex PCR. The sample contains about 11,000 clones, 75% to 90% of which appear only once. The TCR comes from a human donor in a cohort sampled during active COVID-19. The J gene is TRBJ2-2, the V gene TRBV18; D not certain. The specimen sequenced was peripheral blood. This CDR3 reads CASSSGTGELFF. In nucleotides, the CDR3 is TGTGCCAGCTCCTCCGGCACCGGGGAGCTGTTTTTT.